A selection of T cell receptor beta chains follows, all from one sample in a study of cytomegalovirus exposure and HLA in healthy donors. Profiling relied on immunoSEQ multiplex PCR, and the TCRdb table lists in-frame clones only, not all of them. The repertoire consists of some 170,000 clones, with 75% to 85% occurring once and the leading ten covering approximately 2.1%. Sequences were obtained from PBMCs. The receptors derive from a woman aged 18-29 years in good health and CMV-seronegative. Each CDR3 is given with its conserved first and last residue. A D gene is named only where the DNA matches it firmly. Clone size, where shown, is once, few, many, or a class for clones that have expanded.

j_call clone_size d_call v_call cdr3_aa cdr3_nt
TRBJ2-1 - - TRBV6-1 CASTKDGSSYNEQFF TGTGCCAGCACTAAGGACGGGAGCTCCTACAATGAGCAGTTCTTC
TRBJ2-1 - - TRBV5-1 CASIRDYEANEQFF TGCGCCAGCATCCGAGACTACGAGGCTAATGAGCAGTTCTTC
TRBJ2-7 - TRBD1 TRBV18 CASSPFTEQGASEQYF TGTGCCAGCTCACCATTTACTGAACAGGGGGCGTCCGAGCAGTACTTC
TRBJ2-7 - - TRBV5-1 CASRLDGSYEQYF TGCGCCAGCAGGTTGGACGGCTCCTACGAGCAGTACTTC
TRBJ1-1 - TRBD1 TRBV7-9 CASSRDERTGAFF TGTGCCAGCAGCCGGGACGAAAGGACAGGAGCTTTCTTT
TRBJ2-1 few - TRBV2 CASRLTSRDEQFF TGTGCCAGCAGGTTAACTTCACGCGATGAGCAGTTCTTC
TRBJ2-7 - TRBD1 TRBV7-9 CASSLGRTGDYYEQYF TGTGCCAGCAGCTTAGGACGGACAGGGGACTACTACGAGCAGTACTTC
TRBJ1-5 - TRBD1 TRBV6-1 CASSGGTGVSNQPQHF TGTGCCAGCAGTGGCGGTACAGGGGTTAGCAATCAGCCCCAGCATTTT
TRBJ2-2 - - TRBV7-9 CASSFDISTGELFF TGTGCCAGCAGCTTTGACATTTCCACCGGGGAGCTGTTTTTT
TRBJ1-6 - TRBD1 TRBV7-9 CASSPGRGTVDSPLHF TGTGCCAGCAGCCCAGGCCGAGGGACAGTCGATTCACCCCTCCACTTT
TRBJ2-2 - - TRBV28 CASSFDREVTGELFF TGTGCCAGCAGTTTCGACAGGGAGGTTACCGGGGAGCTGTTTTTT
TRBJ2-7 - - TRBV27 CASRPVGGRFHEQYF TGTGCCAGCAGACCAGTCGGGGGGCGCTTCCACGAGCAGTACTTC
TRBJ1-1 - - TRBV9 CASSPNPGFTEAFF TGTGCCAGCAGCCCCAACCCAGGGTTTACTGAAGCTTTCTTT
TRBJ1-1 - - TRBV6-1 CASSTEVMNTEAFF TGTGCCAGCAGTACTGAGGTCATGAACACTGAAGCTTTCTTT
TRBJ1-2 few - TRBV6-5 CASSYSGGQTNGYTF TGTGCCAGCAGTTACTCGGGCGGACAAACTAATGGCTACACCTTC
TRBJ2-2 - - TRBV7-8 CASTGGENPANTGELFF TGTGCCAGCACCGGAGGGGAAAACCCAGCGAACACCGGGGAGCTGTTTTTT
TRBJ1-6 once TRBD1 TRBV5-4 CASSWGQGNSPLHF TGTGCCAGCAGCTGGGGACAGGGCAATTCACCCCTCCACTTT
TRBJ1-4 once TRBD1 TRBV7-9 CASSPGTGPRVVVNEKLFF TGTGCCAGCAGCCCCGGGACAGGGCCGAGAGTCGTGGTTAATGAAAAACTGTTTTTT
TRBJ2-7 - TRBD2 TRBV7-3 CASSLTSGPSYEQYF TGTGCCAGCAGCTTAACTAGCGGGCCCTCCTACGAGCAGTACTTC
TRBJ2-7 - - TRBV18 CASSPTGYEQYF TGTGCCAGCTCACCAACAGGCTACGAGCAGTACTTC
TRBJ2-5 - - TRBV5-4 CASSRPGEETQYF TGTGCCAGCAGCCGCCCTGGGGAGGAGACCCAGTACTTC
TRBJ2-7 - TRBD2 TRBV5-1 CASSLRSGGAREQYF TGCGCCAGCAGCCTTAGGAGCGGGGGGGCTCGCGAGCAGTACTTC
TRBJ1-1 - - TRBV18 CASSPRGGANTEAFF TGTGCCAGCTCACCCCGGGGAGGTGCGAACACTGAAGCTTTCTTT
TRBJ2-2 - - TRBV5-5 CASSFGRGAGELFF TGTGCCAGCAGCTTTGGCAGGGGGGCCGGGGAGCTGTTTTTT
TRBJ2-2 - TRBD1 TRBV5-1 CASRGQNFNGELFF TGCGCCAGCAGGGGACAGAATTTCAACGGGGAGCTGTTTTTT
TRBJ1-2 - TRBD1 TRBV5-1 CASSLAFQGAVYDYGYTF TGCGCCAGCAGCTTGGCCTTTCAGGGGGCGGTCTATGACTATGGCTACACCTTC
TRBJ2-5 few TRBD2 TRBV18 CASSPLTSGTIKNQETQYF TGTGCCAGCTCACCACTCACTAGCGGGACTATCAAAAACCAAGAGACCCAGTACTTC
TRBJ1-5 - - TRBV2 CASSEDNNQPQHF TGTGCCAGCAGTGAGGACAACAATCAGCCCCAGCATTTT
TRBJ2-1 - TRBD2 TRBV10-3 CAISDGGRASYNEQFF TGTGCCATCAGTGATGGTGGGAGGGCGTCCTACAATGAGCAGTTCTTC
TRBJ2-7 - TRBD1 TRBV7-6 CASSGGQGELSYEQYF TGTGCCAGCAGCGGGGGACAGGGGGAGTTGTCCTACGAGCAGTACTTC
TRBJ2-3 - - TRBV9 CASSPPLGLDTQYF TGTGCCAGCAGCCCTCCGCTAGGATTGGATACGCAGTATTTT
TRBJ2-2 - - TRBV28 CASSYSGELFF TGTGCCAGCAGTTACTCCGGGGAGCTGTTTTTT